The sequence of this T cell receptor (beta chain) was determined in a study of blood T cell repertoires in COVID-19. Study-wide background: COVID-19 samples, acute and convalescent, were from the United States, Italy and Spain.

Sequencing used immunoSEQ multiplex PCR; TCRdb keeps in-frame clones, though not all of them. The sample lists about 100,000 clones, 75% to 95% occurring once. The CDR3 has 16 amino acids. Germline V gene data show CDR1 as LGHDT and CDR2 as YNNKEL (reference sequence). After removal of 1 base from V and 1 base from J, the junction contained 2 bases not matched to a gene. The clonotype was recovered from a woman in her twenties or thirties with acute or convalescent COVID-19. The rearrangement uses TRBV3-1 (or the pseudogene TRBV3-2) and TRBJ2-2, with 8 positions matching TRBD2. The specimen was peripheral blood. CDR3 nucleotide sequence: TGTGCCAGCAGCCAAGGGCTAGCGGGGAACACCGGGGAGCTGTTTTTT. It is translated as CASSQGLAGNTGELFF.